This T cell receptor beta chain was retrieved from a study of blood T cells in healthy people across ages. This CDR3 spans 17 amino acids. Germline V gene data show CDR1 as SGHTA and CDR2 as FQGNSA. With 5 bases removed from V and 0 bases from J, the gap between germline ends came to 14 bases. The sample providers were healthy Caucasian people from Russia, aged about 6 to 95. Through a sample-barcoded 5' primer and a J-beta primer mix, a second PCR was run for roughly 7 to 12 cycles. TCRdb analysed the 5' RACE reads with MiXCR anew, one entry per CDR3 protein. The sample shows roughly 1,500,000 distinct CDR3 sequences, around two fifths of them seen only once.

The TCR sequence derives from a woman aged 18-29 years in good health. Sequenced: blood. This rearrangement joins TRBV7-2 to TRBJ2-6; the D gene could be TRBD1 or TRBD2 (6 bases each). The CDR3 protein is CASSLPGGLSGANVLTF. The CDR3 DNA is TGTGCCAGCAGCCTACCCGGGGGCCTCTCTGGGGCCAACGTCCTGACTTTC.